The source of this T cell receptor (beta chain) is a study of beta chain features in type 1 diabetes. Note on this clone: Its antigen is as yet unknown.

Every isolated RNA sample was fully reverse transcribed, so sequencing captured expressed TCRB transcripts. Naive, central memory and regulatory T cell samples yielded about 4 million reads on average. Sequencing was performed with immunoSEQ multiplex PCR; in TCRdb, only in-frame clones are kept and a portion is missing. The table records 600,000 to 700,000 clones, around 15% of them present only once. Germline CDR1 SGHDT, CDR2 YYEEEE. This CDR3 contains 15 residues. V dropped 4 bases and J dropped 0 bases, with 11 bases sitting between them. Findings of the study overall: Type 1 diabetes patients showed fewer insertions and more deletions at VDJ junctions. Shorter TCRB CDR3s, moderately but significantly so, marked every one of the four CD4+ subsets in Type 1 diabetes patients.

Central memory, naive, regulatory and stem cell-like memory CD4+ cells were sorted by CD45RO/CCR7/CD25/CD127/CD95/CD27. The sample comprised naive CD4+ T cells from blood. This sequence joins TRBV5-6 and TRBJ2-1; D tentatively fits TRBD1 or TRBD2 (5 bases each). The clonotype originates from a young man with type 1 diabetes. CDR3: CASSPGPLSYNEQFF. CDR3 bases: TGTGCCAGCAGCCCGGGACCTCTCTCCTACAATGAGCAGTTCTTC.